This T cell receptor beta chain originates from a study of beta chain features in type 1 diabetes. Notes on the study in general: Sampled from patients, naive, central memory and Treg TCRB repertoires appeared more similar than those sampled from healthy donors.

The sequenced template was cDNA made from the entire isolated RNA. Generated by immunoSEQ multiplex PCR, the TCRdb table keeps only in-frame clones and is missing some. The sample carries 130,000 to 150,000 clones, 8% to 13% recorded once. A few counts support this clone. Its target is not known. CDR1 is MNHNS and CDR2 is SASEGT in the germline V gene. V lost 7 bases, J lost 5 bases, and 18 bases lay in between. The CDR3 is made up of 15 amino acids. The rearrangement uses TRBV6-1 and TRBJ1-5, with D perhaps TRBD1 (6 bases). The sequenced sample consisted of naive CD4+ T cells from blood. The clonotype originates from a man aged 18 to 29 in good health. In DNA form, the CDR3 reads TGTGCCAGCATCTGGAAGGGAGGGGGATATCAGCCCCAGCATTTT. It is translated as CASIWKGGGYQPQHF.